These 5 T cell receptor beta chains were all obtained from the same sample, sequenced in a study of T cell clones after liver transplantation. The table came from immunoSEQ multiplex PCR; TCRdb's copy has only in-frame clones and leaves some out. The table includes about 70,000 clones, about 80% detected once. Sample: CD4+ T cells from blood, taken 12 months after liver transplant. The receptors originated from a human patient who received a liver transplant. Some T cells may be the graft donor's.

The rearrangement joins TRBV28 to TRBJ1-5; weak D call: TRBD1 (6 bases). Germline lookup yields CDR1 MDHEN and CDR2 SYDVKM. V was cut by 7 bases and J by 2 bases, with 12 bases left in between. The CDR3 is 14 residues long. The CDR3 bases are TGTGCCAGCAAAACAGGGAATGGCAATCAGCCCCAGCATTTT. The encoded protein is CASKTGNGNQPQHF.

The rearrangement joins TRBV28 to TRBJ2-7; unclear D gene. Germline V gene lookup returns CDR1 MDHEN and CDR2 SYDVKM. Trimming removed 2 bases at V and 0 bases at J, with 8 bases between. This CDR3 contains 14 residues. CDR3 DNA: TGTGCCAGCAGTTTAGGCTGGAGCTCCTACGAGCAGTACTTC. Protein: CASSLGWSSYEQYF.

The chain joins TRBV18 to TRBJ2-7, with 8 nucleotides matching TRBD2. The CDR3 totals 15 residues. Trimming took 5 bases from V and 4 from J; bases not matched to a gene: 10. Germline CDR1 and CDR2: KGHSH and LQKENI. CDR3 sequence (DNA): TGTGCCAGCTCATCGCCGGGACTAGGTTCTTACGAGCAGTACTTC. It translates to CASSSPGLGSYEQYF.

CDR3 DNA: TGTGCCAGCAGCGTAGGGGCGGCTCCGGAGATTGAGACCCAGTACTTC. Translated: CASSVGAAPEIETQYF. The chain carries TRBV9 and TRBJ2-5; D is ambiguous. Germline CDR1 and CDR2: SGDLS and YYNGEE. The CDR3 is made up of 16 amino acids. V dropped 0 bases and J dropped 5 bases, with 17 bases sitting between them.

The rearrangement joins TRBV6-5 to TRBJ1-3; 7 bases are a match to TRBD1. With V trimmed by 8 bases and J by 4 bases, 11 bases remained unmatched. Germline V gene data show CDR1 as MNHEY and CDR2 as SVGAGI. This CDR3 contains 15 residues. The CDR3 bases are TGTGCCAGCGGACCACAGGGGCGCTTAGGAAACACCATATATTTT. Its protein is CASGPQGRLGNTIYF.